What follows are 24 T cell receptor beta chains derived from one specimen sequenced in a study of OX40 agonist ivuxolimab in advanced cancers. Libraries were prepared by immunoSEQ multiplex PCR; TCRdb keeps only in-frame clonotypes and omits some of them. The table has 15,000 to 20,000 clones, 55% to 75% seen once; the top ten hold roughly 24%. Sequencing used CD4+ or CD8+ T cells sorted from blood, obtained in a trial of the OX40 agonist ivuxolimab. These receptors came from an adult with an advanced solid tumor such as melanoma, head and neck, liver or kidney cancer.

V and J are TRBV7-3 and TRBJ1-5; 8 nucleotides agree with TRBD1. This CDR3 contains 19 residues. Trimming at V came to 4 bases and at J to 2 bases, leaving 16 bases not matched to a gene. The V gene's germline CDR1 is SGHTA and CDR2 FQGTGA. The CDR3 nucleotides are TGTGCCAGCAGCTCCGACAGGGGTTATAGTTTTATTGGCAATCAGCCCCAGCATTTT. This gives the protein CASSSDRGYSFIGNQPQHF.

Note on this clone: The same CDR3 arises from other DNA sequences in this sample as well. CDR3 bases: TGCAGCGTTGAAGGGGGGGGCGGCGCAGGAGGTTCCTACAATGAGCAGTTCTTC. This sequence encodes CSVEGGGGAGGSYNEQFF. The chain uses TRBV29-1 and TRBJ2-1, with D tentatively TRBD2 (7 bases). The CDR3 extends over 18 amino acids. Germline assignment: CDR1 SQVTM and CDR2 ANQGSEA. V was shortened by 1 base and J by 1 base, with 20 bases between the two germline ends.

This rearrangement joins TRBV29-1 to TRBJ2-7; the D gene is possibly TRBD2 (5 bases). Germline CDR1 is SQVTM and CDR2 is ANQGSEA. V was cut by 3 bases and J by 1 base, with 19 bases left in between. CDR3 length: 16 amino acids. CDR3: CSVEVGLEGSSYEQYF. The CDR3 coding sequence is TGCAGCGTTGAGGTGGGTCTTGAGGGCAGTTCCTACGAGCAGTACTTC.

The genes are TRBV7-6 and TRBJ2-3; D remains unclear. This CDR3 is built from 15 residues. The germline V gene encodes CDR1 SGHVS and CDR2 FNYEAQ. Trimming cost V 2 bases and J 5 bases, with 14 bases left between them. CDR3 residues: CASSLPSGGGDTQYF. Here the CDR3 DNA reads TGTGCCAGCAGCTTACCGTCAGGTGGTGGAGATACGCAGTATTTT.

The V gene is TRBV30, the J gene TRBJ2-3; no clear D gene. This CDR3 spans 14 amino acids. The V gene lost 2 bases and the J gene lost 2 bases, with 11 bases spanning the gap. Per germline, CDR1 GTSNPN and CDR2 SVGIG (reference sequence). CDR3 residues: CAWSSSAVTDTQYF. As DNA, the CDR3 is TGTGCCTGGAGTAGTTCAGCCGTCACAGATACGCAGTATTTT. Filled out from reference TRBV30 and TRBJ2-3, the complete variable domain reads SQTIHQWPATLVQPVGSPLSLECTVEGTSNPNLYWYRQAAGRGLQLLFYSVGIGQISSEVPQNLSASRPQDRQFILSSKKLLLSDSGFYLCAWSSSAVTDTQYFGPGTRLTVL.

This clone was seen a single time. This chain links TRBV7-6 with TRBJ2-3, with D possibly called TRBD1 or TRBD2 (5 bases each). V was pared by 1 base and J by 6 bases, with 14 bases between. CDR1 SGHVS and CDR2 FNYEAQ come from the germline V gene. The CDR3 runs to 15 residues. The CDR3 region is CASSLGGSVQDTQYF. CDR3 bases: TGTGCCAGCAGCTTAGGGGGGTCAGTTCAGGATACGCAGTATTTT.

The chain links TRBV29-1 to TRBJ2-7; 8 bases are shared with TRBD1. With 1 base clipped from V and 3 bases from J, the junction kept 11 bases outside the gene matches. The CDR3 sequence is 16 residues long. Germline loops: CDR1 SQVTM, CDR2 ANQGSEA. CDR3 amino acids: CSVEGLFRQGLYEQYF. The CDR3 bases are TGCAGCGTTGAAGGCCTTTTTAGACAGGGGCTCTACGAGCAGTACTTC.

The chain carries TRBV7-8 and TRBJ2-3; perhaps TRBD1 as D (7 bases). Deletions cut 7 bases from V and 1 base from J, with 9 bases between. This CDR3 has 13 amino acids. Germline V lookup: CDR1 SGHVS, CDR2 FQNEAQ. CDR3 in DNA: TGTGCCAGCACCAGGGGGGGCACAGATACGCAGTATTTT. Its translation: CASTRGGTDTQYF.

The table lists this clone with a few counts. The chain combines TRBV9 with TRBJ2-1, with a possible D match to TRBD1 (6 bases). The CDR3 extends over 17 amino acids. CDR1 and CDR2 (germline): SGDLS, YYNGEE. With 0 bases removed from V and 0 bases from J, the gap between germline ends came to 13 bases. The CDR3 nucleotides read TGTGCCAGCAGCGTAGAGGGGGTTTCGAGCTCCTACAATGAGCAGTTCTTC. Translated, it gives CASSVEGVSSSYNEQFF. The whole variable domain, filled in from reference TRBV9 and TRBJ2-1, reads DSGVTQTPKHLITATGQRVTLRCSPRSGDLSVYWYQQSLDQGLQFLIQYYNGEERAKGNILERFSAQQFPDLHSELNLSSLELGDSALYFCASSVEGVSSSYNEQFFGPGTRLTVL.

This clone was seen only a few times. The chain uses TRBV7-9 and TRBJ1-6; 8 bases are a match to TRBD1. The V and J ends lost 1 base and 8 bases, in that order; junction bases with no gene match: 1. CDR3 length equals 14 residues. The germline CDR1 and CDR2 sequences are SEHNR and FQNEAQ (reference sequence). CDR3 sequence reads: CASSLVQGDSPLHF. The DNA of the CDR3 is TGTGCCAGCAGCTTAGTACAGGGGGATTCACCCCTCCACTTT.

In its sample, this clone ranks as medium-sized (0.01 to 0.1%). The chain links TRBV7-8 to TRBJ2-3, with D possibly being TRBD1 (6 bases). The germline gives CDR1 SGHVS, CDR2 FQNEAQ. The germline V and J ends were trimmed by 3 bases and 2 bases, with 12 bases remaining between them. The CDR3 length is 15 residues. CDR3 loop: CASSFTGQNTDTQYF. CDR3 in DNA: TGTGCCAGCAGCTTCACAGGGCAGAACACAGATACGCAGTATTTT.

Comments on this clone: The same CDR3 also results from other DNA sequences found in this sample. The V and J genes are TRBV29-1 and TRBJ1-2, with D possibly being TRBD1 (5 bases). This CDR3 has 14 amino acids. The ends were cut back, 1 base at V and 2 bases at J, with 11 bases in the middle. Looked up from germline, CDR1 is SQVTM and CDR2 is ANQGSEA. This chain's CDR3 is CSVEGGRLNYGYTF. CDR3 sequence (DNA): TGCAGCGTTGAAGGGGGGAGGCTGAACTATGGCTACACCTTC.

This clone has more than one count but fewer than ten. CDR3 sequence (DNA): TGTGCCAGTGGTGGAGGTGGGAATCAGCCCCAGCATTTT. Protein sequence: CASGGGGNQPQHF. The chain links TRBV19 to TRBJ1-5, with unresolved D. Germline CDR1 reads LNHDA; CDR2 reads SQIVND (reference sequence). The V gene lost 8 bases and the J gene lost 4 bases, with 12 bases spanning the gap. The CDR3 runs to 13 residues.

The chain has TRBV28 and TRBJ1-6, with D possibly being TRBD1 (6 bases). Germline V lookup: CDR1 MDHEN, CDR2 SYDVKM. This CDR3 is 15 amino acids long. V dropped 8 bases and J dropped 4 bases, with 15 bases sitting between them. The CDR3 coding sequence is TGTGCCAGCTACCGAGGGGACACTTATAATTCACCCCTCCACTTT. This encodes CASYRGDTYNSPLHF.

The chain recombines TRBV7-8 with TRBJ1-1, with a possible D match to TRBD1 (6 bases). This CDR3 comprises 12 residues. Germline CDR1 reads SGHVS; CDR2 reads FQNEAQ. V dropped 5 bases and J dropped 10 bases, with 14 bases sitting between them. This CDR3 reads CASSPTGTTAFF. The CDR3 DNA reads TGTGCCAGCAGCCCCACGGGGACAACAGCTTTCTTT.

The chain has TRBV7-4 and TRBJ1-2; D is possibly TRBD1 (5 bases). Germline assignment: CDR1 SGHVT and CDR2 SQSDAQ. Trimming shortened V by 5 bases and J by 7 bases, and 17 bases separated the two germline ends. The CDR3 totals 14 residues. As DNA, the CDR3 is TGTGCCAGCAGCCCCTTGGAGGGGCCTGTTGGCTACACCTTC. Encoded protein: CASSPLEGPVGYTF. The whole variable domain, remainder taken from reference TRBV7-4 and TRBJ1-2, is GAGVSQSPRYKVAKRGRDVALRCDSISGHVTLYWYRQTLGQGSEVLTYSQSDAQRDKSGRPSGRFSAERPERSVSTLKIQRTEQGDSAVYLCASSPLEGPVGYTFGSGTRLTVV.

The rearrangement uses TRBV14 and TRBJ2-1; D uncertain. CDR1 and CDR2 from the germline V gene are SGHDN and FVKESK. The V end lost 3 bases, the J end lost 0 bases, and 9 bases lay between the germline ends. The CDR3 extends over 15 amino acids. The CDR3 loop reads CASSHHSSSYNEQFF. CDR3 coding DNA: TGTGCCAGCAGCCACCACTCAAGCTCCTACAATGAGCAGTTCTTC.

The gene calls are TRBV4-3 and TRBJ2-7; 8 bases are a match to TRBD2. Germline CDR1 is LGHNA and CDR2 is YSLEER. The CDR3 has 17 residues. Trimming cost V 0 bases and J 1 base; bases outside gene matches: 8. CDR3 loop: CASSQDLKRGLSYEQYF. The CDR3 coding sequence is TGCGCCAGCAGCCAAGATCTCAAGCGGGGGCTTTCCTACGAGCAGTACTTC.

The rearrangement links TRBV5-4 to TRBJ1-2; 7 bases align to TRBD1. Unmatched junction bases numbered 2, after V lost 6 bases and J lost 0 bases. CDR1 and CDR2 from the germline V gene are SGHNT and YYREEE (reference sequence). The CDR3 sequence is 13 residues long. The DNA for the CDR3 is TGTGCCAGCACTCAGGGGGCTAACTATGGCTACACCTTC. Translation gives CASTQGANYGYTF.

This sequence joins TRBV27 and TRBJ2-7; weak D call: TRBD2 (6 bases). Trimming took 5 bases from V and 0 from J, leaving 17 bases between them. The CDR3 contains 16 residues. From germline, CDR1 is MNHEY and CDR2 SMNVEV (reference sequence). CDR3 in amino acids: CASSPGRDGRSYEQYF. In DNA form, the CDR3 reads TGTGCCAGCAGTCCGGGGCGGGACGGGCGCTCCTACGAGCAGTACTTC.

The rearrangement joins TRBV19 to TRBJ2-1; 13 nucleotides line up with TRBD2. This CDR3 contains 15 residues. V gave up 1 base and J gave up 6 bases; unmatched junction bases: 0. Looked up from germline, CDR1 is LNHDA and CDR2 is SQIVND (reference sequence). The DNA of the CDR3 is TGTGCCAGTAGTATAGGGACTAGCGGGGGCAATGAGCAGTTCTTC. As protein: CASSIGTSGGNEQFF.

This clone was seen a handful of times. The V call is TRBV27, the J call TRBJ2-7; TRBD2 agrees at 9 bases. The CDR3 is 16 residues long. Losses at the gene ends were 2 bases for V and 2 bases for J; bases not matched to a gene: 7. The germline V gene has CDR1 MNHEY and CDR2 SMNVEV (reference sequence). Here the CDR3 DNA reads TGTGCCAGCAGTTTAATTTGGCGGGGGGGGACCTACGAGCAGTACTTC. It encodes CASSLIWRGGTYEQYF.

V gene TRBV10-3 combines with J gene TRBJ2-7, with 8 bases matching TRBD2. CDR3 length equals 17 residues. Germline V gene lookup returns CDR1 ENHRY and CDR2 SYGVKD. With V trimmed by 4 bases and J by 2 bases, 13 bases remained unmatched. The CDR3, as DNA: TGTGCCATCAGTGGGCGGGGGATAAGCGGGGGAACCTACGAGCAGTACTTC. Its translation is CAISGRGISGGTYEQYF.

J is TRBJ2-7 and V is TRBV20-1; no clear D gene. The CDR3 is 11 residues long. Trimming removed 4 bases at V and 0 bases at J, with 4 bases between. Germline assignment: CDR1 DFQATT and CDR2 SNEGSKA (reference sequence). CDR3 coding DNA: TGCAGTGCTACGCGCTCCTACGAGCAGTACTTC. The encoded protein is CSATRSYEQYF.